What follows are 2 T cell receptor beta chains derived from one specimen sequenced in a study of blood T cell repertoires in COVID-19. Profiled with immunoSEQ multiplex PCR; TCRdb holds only in-frame clones, not every one. The sample shows approximately 150,000 clones, over 80% of them seen only once. The sequenced sample was peripheral blood. Receptors were obtained from a man at least 80 years old with acute or convalescent COVID-19.

This chain uses TRBV29-1 with TRBJ1-2; D may be TRBD1 (5 bases). The CDR3 is made up of 14 amino acids. CDR1 is SQVTM, CDR2 ANQGSEA, per germline. The germline V and J ends were trimmed by 3 bases and 8 bases, with 19 bases remaining between them. This chain's CDR3 is CSVDTAARVNGYTF. CDR3 DNA sequence: TGCAGCGTTGATACGGCGGCCAGGGTCAACGGCTACACCTTC.

The chain uses TRBV3-1 (or the pseudogene TRBV3-2) and TRBJ1-6; D is possibly TRBD1 (5 bases). Trimming removed 1 base at V and 7 bases at J, with 17 bases between. The CDR3 runs 17 residues. From germline, CDR1 is LGHDT and CDR2 YNNKEL (reference sequence). Here the CDR3 reads CASSQAVAGQGNSPLHF. The CDR3 region has the DNA TGTGCCAGCAGCCAAGCGGTGGCAGGGCAAGGAAATTCACCCCTCCACTTT.